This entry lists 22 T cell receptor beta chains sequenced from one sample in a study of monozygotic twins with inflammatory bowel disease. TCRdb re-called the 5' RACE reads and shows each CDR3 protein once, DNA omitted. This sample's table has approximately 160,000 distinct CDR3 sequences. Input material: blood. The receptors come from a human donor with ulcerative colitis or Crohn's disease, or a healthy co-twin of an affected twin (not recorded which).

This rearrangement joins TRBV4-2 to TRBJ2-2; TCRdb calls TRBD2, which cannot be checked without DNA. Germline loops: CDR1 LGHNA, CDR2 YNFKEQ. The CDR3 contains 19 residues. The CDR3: CASSPGLAGGSHYTGELFF.

The CDR3 protein is CASSFNSRGTEAFF. This chain joins TRBV27 and TRBJ1-1; TCRdb's D call of TRBD1 is untestable without DNA. Germline CDR1 reads MNHEY; CDR2 reads SMNVEV (reference sequence). The CDR3 runs to 14 residues.

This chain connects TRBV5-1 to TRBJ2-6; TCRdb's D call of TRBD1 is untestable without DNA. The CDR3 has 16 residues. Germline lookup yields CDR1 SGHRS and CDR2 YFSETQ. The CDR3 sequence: CASSYLNRAGANVLTF.

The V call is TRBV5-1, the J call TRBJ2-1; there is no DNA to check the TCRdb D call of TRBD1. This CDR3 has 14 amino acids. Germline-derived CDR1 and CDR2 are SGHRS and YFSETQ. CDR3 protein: CASTPGAGQLEQFF.

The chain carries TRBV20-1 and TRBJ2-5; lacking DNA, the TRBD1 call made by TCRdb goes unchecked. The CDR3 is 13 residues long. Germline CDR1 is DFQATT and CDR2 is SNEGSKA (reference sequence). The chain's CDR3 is CSAFRQTQETQYF.

CDR3 region: CASRRGSGGTQYF. The chain has TRBV6-5 and TRBJ2-5; TCRdb lists TRBD2, though no DNA is available to test this call. From germline, CDR1 is MNHEY and CDR2 SVGAGI. The CDR3 runs 13 residues.

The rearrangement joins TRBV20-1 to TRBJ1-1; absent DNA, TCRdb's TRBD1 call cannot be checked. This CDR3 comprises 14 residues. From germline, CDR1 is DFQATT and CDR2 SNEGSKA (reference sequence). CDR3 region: CSAQPGTGNTEAFF.

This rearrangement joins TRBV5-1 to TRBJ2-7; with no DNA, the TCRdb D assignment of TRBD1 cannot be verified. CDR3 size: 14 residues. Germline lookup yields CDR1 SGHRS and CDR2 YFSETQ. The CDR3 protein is CASSLELTGYEQYF.

CDR3 protein: CASSLQGLVYNEQFF. The chain couples TRBV7-8 to TRBJ2-1; TCRdb calls TRBD1, which cannot be checked without DNA. CDR3 size: 15 residues. Looked up from germline, CDR1 is SGHVS and CDR2 is FQNEAQ.

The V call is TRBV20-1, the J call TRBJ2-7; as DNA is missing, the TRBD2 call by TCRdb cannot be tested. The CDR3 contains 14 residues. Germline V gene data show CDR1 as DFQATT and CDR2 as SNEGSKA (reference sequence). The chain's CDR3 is CSAWRRGSAYEQYF.

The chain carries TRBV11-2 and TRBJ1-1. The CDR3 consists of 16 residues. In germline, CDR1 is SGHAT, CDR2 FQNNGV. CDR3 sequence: CASSLSWAVDHTEAFF.

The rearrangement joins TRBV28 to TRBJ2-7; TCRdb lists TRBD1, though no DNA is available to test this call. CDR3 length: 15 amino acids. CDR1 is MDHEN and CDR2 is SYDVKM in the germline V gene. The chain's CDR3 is CASSLMGYGSGEQYF.

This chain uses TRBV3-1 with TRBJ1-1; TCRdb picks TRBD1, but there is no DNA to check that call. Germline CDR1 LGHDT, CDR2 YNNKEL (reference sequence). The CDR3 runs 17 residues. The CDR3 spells CASSHKEGTIMNTEAFF.

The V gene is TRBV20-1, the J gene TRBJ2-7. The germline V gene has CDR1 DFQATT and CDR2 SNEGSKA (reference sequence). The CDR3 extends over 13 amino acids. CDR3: CSAAGTGSYEQYF.

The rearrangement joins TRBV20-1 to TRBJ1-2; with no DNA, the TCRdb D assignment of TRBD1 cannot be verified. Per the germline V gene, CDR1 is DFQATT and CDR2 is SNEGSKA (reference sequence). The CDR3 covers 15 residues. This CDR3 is CSARGGTGAYYGYTF.

The CDR3 loop is CPPAGYGANVLTF. The chain recombines TRBV7-8 with TRBJ2-6; TCRdb's assignment of TRBD1 cannot be checked, as there is no DNA. The CDR3 runs 13 residues. Germline-derived CDR1 and CDR2 are SGHVS and FQNEAQ.

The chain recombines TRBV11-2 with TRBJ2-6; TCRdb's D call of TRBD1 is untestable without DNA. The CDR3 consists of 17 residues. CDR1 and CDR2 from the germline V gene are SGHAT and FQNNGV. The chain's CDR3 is CASSLTGRTAGANVLTF.

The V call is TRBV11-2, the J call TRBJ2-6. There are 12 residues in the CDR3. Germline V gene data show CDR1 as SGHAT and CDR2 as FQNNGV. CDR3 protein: CASSLWRSVLTF.

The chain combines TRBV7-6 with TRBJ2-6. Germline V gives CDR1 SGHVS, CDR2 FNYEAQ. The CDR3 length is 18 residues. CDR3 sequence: CASSLVGAVGSGANVLTF.

The CDR3 sequence: CSASGRKNTEAFF. The gene calls are TRBV20-1 and TRBJ1-1. Germline V CDR1 and CDR2: DFQATT, SNEGSKA (reference sequence). This CDR3 comprises 13 residues.

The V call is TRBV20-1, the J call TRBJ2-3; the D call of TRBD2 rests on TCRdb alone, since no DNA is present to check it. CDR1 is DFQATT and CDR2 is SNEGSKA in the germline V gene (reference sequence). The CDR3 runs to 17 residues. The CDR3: CSARAPPSGPAGETQYF.

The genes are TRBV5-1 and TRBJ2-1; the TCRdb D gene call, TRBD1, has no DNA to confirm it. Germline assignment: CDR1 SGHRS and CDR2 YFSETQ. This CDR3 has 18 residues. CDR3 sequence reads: CASSFRGRGQGFHNEQFF.